This T cell receptor (beta chain) came from a study of blood T cell repertoires in COVID-19. Study-wide context: Sources were T cells, B-cell-depleted T cells, or PBMCs; the material itself was cDNA or gDNA.

The CDR3 consists of 14 residues. V lost 0 bases and J lost 2, with 7 bases in between. Germline assignment: CDR1 SGHDT and CDR2 YYEEEE. Authors' processing steps: Reference gene primer amplification yielded estimated nucleated cell counts. The data were produced by immunoSEQ multiplex PCR, yet TCRdb's version contains in-frame clones alone and is incomplete. Clone size and V and J calls were adopted from that table, with D and trimming inferred from the DNA. The sample has 130,000 or so clones, approximately 84% seen once. The specimen was peripheral blood. This TCR derives from a man in his 60s with acute or convalescent COVID-19. V usage is TRBV5-6 and J usage is TRBJ2-3; D remains unclear. The chain's CDR3 is CASSLAVPTDTQYF. CDR3 coding DNA: TGTGCCAGCAGCTTGGCTGTTCCCACAGATACGCAGTATTTT.